The next 27 T cell receptor beta chains were all read from a single sample in a study of T cell changes during pregnancy in multiple sclerosis. The table came from immunoSEQ multiplex PCR; TCRdb's copy has only in-frame clones and leaves some out. The repertoire holds fewer than 50,000 clones, with around nine tenths as singletons. This material consisted of CD4+ T cells from peripheral blood mononuclear cells, taken in the first trimester of pregnancy. These receptors originate from a female donor with multiple sclerosis, enrolled in a pregnancy study.

This clone showed up just once. This sequence joins TRBV2 and TRBJ1-1, with a weak D call TRBD1 (5 bases). Trimming cost V 4 bases and J 2 bases, with 11 bases left between them. CDR3 length equals 14 residues. Germline V gene sequence: CDR1 SNHLY, CDR2 FYNNEI. CDR3 DNA sequence: TGTGCCAGCAGTGGACAGACGCTTAACACTGAAGCTTTCTTT. Translating gives CASSGQTLNTEAFF. Drawing the rest from reference TRBV2 and TRBJ1-1, the complete variable domain is EPEVTQTPSHQVTQMGQEVILRCVPISNHLYFYWYRQILGQKVEFLVSFYNNEISEKSEIFDDQFSVERPDGSNFTLKIRSTKLEDSAMYFCASSGQTLNTEAFFGQGTRLTVV.

The chain combines TRBV11-2 with TRBJ1-2, with 8 positions matching TRBD1. V was pared by 7 bases and J by 4 bases, with 8 bases of the junction left unmatched. The CDR3 loop spans 14 amino acids. Germline V lookup: CDR1 SGHAT, CDR2 FQNNGV. CDR3 region: CASTQGARTYGYTF. CDR3 coding DNA: TGTGCCAGCACCCAGGGGGCCCGTACCTATGGCTACACCTTC.

V and J are TRBV15 and TRBJ2-5; TRBD2 agrees at 14 bases. V lost 5 bases to trimming and J lost 5 bases; unmatched junction nucleotides: 7. The germline CDR1 and CDR2 sequences are LNHNV and YYDKDF (reference sequence). The CDR3 consists of 16 residues. The CDR3 region is CATSRGLAGGLETQYF. DNA of the CDR3: TGTGCCACCAGCCGAGGACTAGCGGGAGGTCTGGAGACCCAGTACTTC.

V gene TRBV5-1 combines with J gene TRBJ2-1; tentatively, D is TRBD1 (5 bases). There are 16 residues in the CDR3. CDR1 and CDR2 from the germline V gene are SGHRS and YFSETQ. V was cut by 1 base and J by 0 bases, with 11 bases left in between. CDR3 in DNA: TGCGCCAGCAGCTTGCTCGACAGTAGCTCCTACAATGAGCAGTTCTTC. This sequence encodes CASSLLDSSSYNEQFF.

This chain links TRBV6-6 with TRBJ2-1; no clear D. The length of the CDR3 is 13 residues. Trimming shortened V by 6 bases and J by 6 bases, and 12 bases separated the two germline ends. The germline CDR1 and CDR2 sequences are MNHNY and SVGAGI (reference sequence). The CDR3 spells CASRGSEFNEQFF. CDR3 DNA: TGTGCCAGCAGGGGTTCGGAGTTCAATGAGCAGTTCTTC.

The gene calls are TRBV18 and TRBJ2-3; 8 bases line up with TRBD2. V lost 2 bases and J lost 13; bases outside the gene matches: 5. The germline V gene encodes CDR1 KGHSH and CDR2 LQKENI. There are 12 residues in the CDR3. This chain's CDR3 is CASSPTGGGKYF. CDR3 bases: TGTGCCAGCTCACCAACGGGGGGGGGCAAGTATTTT.

The chain is built from TRBV5-6 and TRBJ1-5; TRBD1 aligns across 7 bases. CDR1 is SGHDT, CDR2 YYEEEE, per germline. CDR3 length equals 14 residues. The J segment lost 6 bases and the V segment lost 2 bases, leaving 5 bases of the junction unmatched. The CDR3 DNA is TGTGCCAGCAGCTTCTCAGGGGGAGGTCAGCCCCAGCATTTT. Translated: CASSFSGGGQPQHF.

The table lists this clone with a count of one. V gene TRBV2 combines with J gene TRBJ2-3; weak D call: TRBD2 (5 bases). Germline CDR1 is SNHLY and CDR2 is FYNNEI. This CDR3 has 16 residues. V lost 1 base to trimming and J lost 4 bases, with 15 bases between them. CDR3 sequence: CASSEGTGNKADTQYF. The CDR3 region has the DNA TGTGCCAGCAGTGAAGGAACGGGAAACAAGGCAGATACGCAGTATTTT.

The rearrangement links TRBV5-6 to TRBJ1-2; D is uncertain. V was shortened by 3 bases and J by 8 bases, with 17 bases between the two germline ends. The germline gives CDR1 SGHDT, CDR2 YYEEEE. The CDR3 has 14 residues. The CDR3 is CASSSPSRAQGYTF. The DNA of the CDR3 is TGTGCCAGCAGCTCGCCATCGCGGGCGCAAGGCTACACCTTC.

The chain employs TRBV5-1 and TRBJ1-1; no clear D gene. V was pared by 5 bases and J by 3 bases, with 8 bases between. The V gene's germline CDR1 is SGHRS and CDR2 YFSETQ. The CDR3 sequence is 12 residues long. CDR3 amino acids: CASSSGYTEAFF. The CDR3 region has the DNA TGCGCCAGCAGTTCGGGGTACACTGAAGCTTTCTTT.

The chain uses TRBV11-2 and TRBJ2-3; D is undetermined. The CDR3 runs to 11 residues. V was shortened by 3 bases and J by 6 bases, with 4 bases between the two germline ends. Germline-derived CDR1 and CDR2 are SGHAT and FQNNGV. The CDR3 bases are TGTGCCAGCAGCTTTGGCGATACGCAGTATTTT. Translated: CASSFGDTQYF. Complete variable domain (other parts from reference TRBV11-2 and TRBJ2-3): EAGVAQSPRYKIIEKRQSVAFWCNPISGHATLYWYQQILGQGPKLLIQFQNNGVVDDSQLPKDRFSAERLKGVDSTLKIQPAKLEDSAVYLCASSFGDTQYFGPGTRLTVL.

The J gene is TRBJ2-4, the V gene TRBV6-6; perhaps TRBD2 as D (5 bases). The V gene's germline CDR1 is MNHNY and CDR2 SVGAGI (reference sequence). The V end was cut by 5 bases, the J end by 0 bases, with 14 bases between. CDR3 length: 16 amino acids. The CDR3 region is CASSHLAIIAKNIQYF. Here the CDR3 DNA reads TGTGCCAGCAGTCACCTAGCCATAATAGCCAAAAACATTCAGTACTTC.

The V and J genes are TRBV5-1 and TRBJ2-7; D is unresolved. Germline assignment: CDR1 SGHRS and CDR2 YFSETQ. V lost 7 bases, J lost 2 bases, and 13 bases lay in between. The CDR3 sequence is 13 residues long. CDR3 amino acids: CASSRFEAYEQYF. Here the CDR3 DNA reads TGCGCCAGCTCTCGTTTCGAGGCCTACGAGCAGTACTTC.

The CDR3, as DNA: TGTGCCAGCAGCTCTCATTTAGGGTCCGGGAAGGATACGCAGTATTTT. Translation: CASSSHLGSGKDTQYF. This sequence joins TRBV5-4 and TRBJ2-3, with D tentatively TRBD2 (5 bases). The CDR3 contains 16 residues. CDR1 is SGHNT, CDR2 YYREEE, per germline (reference sequence). Trimming stripped 3 bases from V and 6 bases from J, with 20 bases between.

CDR3 amino acids: CASRTTSGSTDTQYF. The CDR3 DNA is TGTGCCAGCAGGACGACTAGCGGGAGCACAGATACGCAGTATTTT. The chain combines TRBV7-2 with TRBJ2-3; 10 nucleotides match TRBD2. Germline-derived CDR1 and CDR2 are SGHTA and FQGNSA. This CDR3 is built from 15 residues. The J segment lost 0 bases and the V segment lost 6 bases, leaving 3 bases of the junction unmatched.

The chain has TRBV18 and TRBJ2-7, with 13 bases lining up with TRBD2. The CDR3 spans 19 residues. CDR1 KGHSH and CDR2 LQKENI come from the germline V gene. V shed 6 bases, J shed 0 bases, and the junction held 14 bases outside the gene matches. DNA for the CDR3: TGTGCCAGCTCTCGGAGGGCGACTAGCGGGAGGACTAGCTCCTACGAGCAGTACTTC. Its protein product is CASSRRATSGRTSSYEQYF.

J is TRBJ1-1 and V is TRBV19; 8 nucleotides match TRBD1. Germline CDR1 is LNHDA and CDR2 is SQIVND (reference sequence). V trimming: 5 bases; J trimming: 4 bases; junction bases outside the gene matches: 3. This CDR3 comprises 13 residues. In DNA, the CDR3 is TGTGCCAGTAGTGAGACAGGGGCCACTGAAGCTTTCTTT. It yields the protein CASSETGATEAFF.

V usage is TRBV5-6 and J usage is TRBJ2-5; 15 bases are a match to TRBD2. V shed 4 bases and J 5 bases; nucleotides not matched to a gene: 3. The CDR3 sequence is 15 residues long. Germline CDR1 SGHDT, CDR2 YYEEEE. CDR3 nucleotides: TGTGCCAGCAGCCCGGGGACTAGCGGGAGGGAGACCCAGTACTTC. Translation gives CASSPGTSGRETQYF.

The chain combines TRBV5-6 with TRBJ1-2; TRBD1 aligns across 8 bases. The CDR3 consists of 15 residues. Germline CDR1 reads SGHDT; CDR2 reads YYEEEE. Trimming cost V 0 bases and J 6 bases; bases outside gene matches: 7. The CDR3 nucleotides are TGTGCCAGCAGCTTGGGGGGTCAGGGGGCGCATGGCTACACCTTC. Its translation is CASSLGGQGAHGYTF.

This sequence joins TRBV5-4 and TRBJ2-7; 10 bases agree with TRBD1. Germline V gives CDR1 SGHNT, CDR2 YYREEE (reference sequence). This CDR3 comprises 15 residues. Losses at the gene ends were 1 base for V and 5 bases for J; bases not matched to a gene: 6. CDR3 DNA sequence: TGTGCCAGCAGCTTGCCCGGGACAGGGGATCACGAGCAGTACTTC. Translating gives CASSLPGTGDHEQYF.

This chain connects TRBV19 to TRBJ2-7; 7 positions match TRBD1. Germline CDR1 reads LNHDA; CDR2 reads SQIVND (reference sequence). V shed 5 bases, J shed 2 bases, and the junction held 6 bases outside the gene matches. The CDR3 extends over 14 amino acids. The CDR3 protein is CASSLGQSTYEQYF. CDR3 bases: TGTGCCAGTAGTTTGGGACAGTCCACCTACGAGCAGTACTTC.

J is TRBJ2-3 and V is TRBV2; the D gene is possibly TRBD1 (6 bases). The V gene's germline CDR1 is SNHLY and CDR2 FYNNEI. V shed 6 bases and J shed 8 bases, with 18 bases lying between them. The CDR3 sequence is 14 residues long. CDR3 sequence reads: CASSGDRSRGTQYF. CDR3 coding DNA: TGTGCCAGCAGCGGAGACAGGTCTAGAGGTACGCAGTATTTT.

This clone has a handful of counts. The J gene is TRBJ2-7, the V gene TRBV10-3; D gene uncertain. The V end was cut by 2 bases, the J end by 1 base, with 12 bases between. The germline V gene encodes CDR1 ENHRY and CDR2 SYGVKD. The length of the CDR3 is 15 residues. The CDR3 region is CAISERQASSYEQYF. Written as DNA, the CDR3 is TGTGCCATCAGTGAGCGGCAGGCGAGTTCCTACGAGCAGTACTTC.

The genes are TRBV19 and TRBJ1-1; the match to TRBD1 covers 7 bases. This CDR3 is 17 amino acids long. Germline assignment: CDR1 LNHDA and CDR2 SQIVND (reference sequence). V was pared by 4 bases and J by 4 bases, with 15 bases of the junction left unmatched. CDR3 in DNA: TGTGCCAGTAGTACCCGGAGGACAGGAAAGTCGAGCACTGAAGCTTTCTTT. Its translation: CASSTRRTGKSSTEAFF. Based on the CDR3 plus reference TRBV19 and TRBJ1-1, the full variable domain is DGGITQSPKYLFRKEGQNVTLSCEQNLNHDAMYWYRQDPGQGLRLIYYSQIVNDFQKGDIAEGYSVSREKKESFPLTVTSAQKNPTAFYLCASSTRRTGKSSTEAFFGQGTRLTVV.

V gene TRBV27 combines with J gene TRBJ2-2; D may be TRBD2 (7 bases). The V end lost 0 bases, the J end lost 9 bases, and 20 bases lay between the germline ends. The germline CDR1 and CDR2 sequences are MNHEY and SMNVEV (reference sequence). This CDR3 is 17 amino acids long. The CDR3 is CASSLSDRGGALRELFF. The CDR3 DNA is TGTGCCAGCAGTTTATCGGACCGTGGGGGGGCCCTCCGGGAGCTGTTTTTT.

V is TRBV4-1 and J is TRBJ2-2; D possibly corresponds to TRBD2 (7 bases). V was trimmed by 2 bases and J by 8 bases, leaving 21 bases between them. The CDR3 is 17 residues long. Looked up from germline, CDR1 is MGHRA and CDR2 is YSYEKL. The CDR3 spells CASSQFLGGLYEGELFF. CDR3 nucleotide sequence: TGCGCCAGCAGCCAATTCTTGGGGGGGCTTTATGAGGGGGAGCTGTTTTTT.

This chain uses TRBV29-1 with TRBJ1-1; 11 positions match TRBD1. Trimming cost V 7 bases and J 3 bases; bases outside gene matches: 4. The CDR3 is 13 amino acids. Germline assignment: CDR1 SQVTM and CDR2 ANQGSEA. CDR3 in DNA: TGCAGCGCTGGGACAGGGGGGGACACTGAAGCTTTCTTT. It translates to CSAGTGGDTEAFF.